What follows are 22 T cell receptor beta chains derived from one specimen sequenced in a study of radiotherapy plus CTLA-4 blockade in lung cancer. The method was immunoSEQ multiplex PCR; TCRdb's version includes in-frame clones alone and lacks a portion of them. The sample lists approximately 60,000 clones, 60% to 85% occurring once. The specimen was peripheral blood, collected from a patient treated with radiotherapy plus ipilimumab. These receptors all stem from a human donor with non-small cell lung cancer who had a complete response to radiotherapy plus ipilimumab.

The chain recombines TRBV7-6 with TRBJ1-4; no reliable D call. Trimming pared 1 base from V and 0 bases from J, leaving 9 bases between. Germline CDR1 and CDR2: SGHVS and FNYEAQ. The CDR3 runs to 16 residues. The CDR3 bases are TGTGCCAGCAGCTTAGGCCGATCTACAACTAATGAAAAACTGTTTTTT. It yields the protein CASSLGRSTTNEKLFF.

This clone was observed a handful of times. V and J are TRBV7-9 and TRBJ1-3; D is unresolved. V gave up 3 bases and J gave up 0 bases, with 3 bases separating them. Germline V gives CDR1 SEHNR, CDR2 FQNEAQ (reference sequence). The CDR3 extends over 13 amino acids. CDR3 coding DNA: TGTGCCAGCAGCTTGGACTCTGGAAACACCATATATTTT. Translation: CASSLDSGNTIYF.

The chain joins TRBV11-2 to TRBJ2-7; possible D gene TRBD1, 5 bases. CDR3 length: 15 amino acids. With 5 bases removed from V and 2 bases from J, the gap between germline ends came to 16 bases. Germline CDR1 and CDR2: SGHAT and FQNNGV. The CDR3 region is CASSPHQGLPYEQYF. The CDR3 bases are TGTGCCAGCAGCCCACACCAGGGTCTGCCCTACGAGCAGTACTTC.

The genes are TRBV6-4 and TRBJ1-2; D not certain. Germline CDR1 reads MRHNA; CDR2 reads SNTAGT. CDR3 length equals 15 residues. V dropped 6 bases and J dropped 0 bases, with 14 bases sitting between them. CDR3 bases: TGTGCCAGCAGACAGAAAGCTATTGCTAACTATGGCTACACCTTC. Its protein is CASRQKAIANYGYTF.

The rearrangement joins TRBV10-2 to TRBJ2-5; D gene ambiguous. V lost 1 base, J lost 5 bases, and 11 bases lay in between. CDR1 is WSHSY and CDR2 is SAAADI in the germline V gene. The CDR3 loop spans 14 amino acids. CDR3 nucleotide sequence: TGCGCCAGCAGTGAGTTAATAGCTAGGGAGACCCAGTACTTC. It is translated as CASSELIARETQYF.

This clone appeared a few times. The chain combines TRBV12-5 with TRBJ2-7; no definite D call. The germline gives CDR1 LGHNT, CDR2 FRNRAP. The CDR3 runs to 15 residues. Trimming pared 0 bases from V and 2 bases from J, leaving 11 bases between. The CDR3 DNA is TGTGCTAGTGGTTTGGTATTGGGCGTTACCTACGAGCAGTACTTC. Its translation: CASGLVLGVTYEQYF.

This clone has just a few counts. The chain carries TRBV10-1 and TRBJ2-3; possible D gene TRBD1, 6 bases. CDR1 and CDR2 (germline): WNHNN, SYGVQD (reference sequence). V lost 5 bases and J 0 bases, leaving 9 bases between the germline ends. The CDR3 sequence is 14 residues long. The CDR3 loop is CASSMGTSTDTQYF. The CDR3 region has the DNA TGCGCCAGCAGTATGGGGACAAGCACAGATACGCAGTATTTT.

This clone is categorized as medium-sized (0.01 to 0.1%). This chain connects TRBV10-2 to TRBJ2-7; no definite D call. CDR3 length: 11 residues. Deletions cut 6 bases from V and 6 bases from J, with 9 bases between. From germline, CDR1 is WSHSY and CDR2 SAAADI. DNA of the CDR3: TGCGCCAGCAGAAATCGGGTCGAGCAGTACGTC. Protein sequence: CASRNRVEQYV.

CDR3 sequence: CASSRQGSTEAFF. The CDR3 coding sequence is TGTGCCTCTTCACGACAGGGGAGCACTGAAGCTTTCTTT. The rearrangement joins TRBV30 to TRBJ1-1; 8 bases agree with TRBD1. Trimming cost V 7 bases and J 4 bases; bases outside gene matches: 8. Looked up from germline, CDR1 is GTSNPN and CDR2 is SVGIG (reference sequence). The CDR3 spans 13 residues.

The V gene is TRBV27, the J gene TRBJ2-1; 12 bases align to TRBD2. Germline V lookup: CDR1 MNHEY, CDR2 SMNVEV (reference sequence). This CDR3 spans 17 amino acids. The V gene end was trimmed by 2 bases and the J gene end by 8 bases; junction bases not matched to a gene: 10. CDR3 loop: CASSLGPTSGGRDEQFF. CDR3 coding DNA: TGTGCCAGCAGTTTAGGTCCCACTAGCGGGGGGCGAGATGAGCAGTTCTTC.

This rearrangement joins TRBV2 to TRBJ1-4; possibly TRBD1 for D (5 bases). Germline lookup yields CDR1 SNHLY and CDR2 FYNNEI. This CDR3 is 16 amino acids long. V was cut by 4 bases and J by 7 bases, with 19 bases left in between. The CDR3 protein is CASSVGTGKLGEKLFF. The CDR3 DNA is TGTGCCAGCAGTGTCGGGACGGGAAAGCTTGGTGAAAAACTGTTTTTT.

This clone was counted a few times. This chain links TRBV19 with TRBJ2-7; 8 bases are shared with TRBD2. The V and J ends lost 3 bases and 6 bases, in that order; junction bases with no gene match: 13. The CDR3 consists of 16 residues. Per the germline V gene, CDR1 is LNHDA and CDR2 is SQIVND (reference sequence). CDR3 nucleotide sequence: TGTGCCAGTAGTATTATGACAGCGGACGGGAGGGGCGAGCAGTACTTC. Translated: CASSIMTADGRGEQYF. Together with reference TRBV19 and TRBJ2-7, the CDR3 gives the full variable domain: DGGITQSPKYLFRKEGQNVTLSCEQNLNHDAMYWYRQDPGQGLRLIYYSQIVNDFQKGDIAEGYSVSREKKESFPLTVTSAQKNPTAFYLCASSIMTADGRGEQYFGPGTRLTVT.

The chain uses TRBV7-2 and TRBJ1-2; 8 nucleotides match TRBD1. There are 16 residues in the CDR3. Germline CDR1 SGHTA, CDR2 FQGNSA. The junction had 8 bases not matched to a gene; V was cut back by 2 bases and J by 3 bases. The DNA of the CDR3 is TGTGCCAGCAGCTTATTATCAGGGGGCGCTGACTATGGCTACACCTTC. This codes for CASSLLSGGADYGYTF.

The V call is TRBV11-2, the J call TRBJ1-6; D gene ambiguous. CDR1 is SGHAT and CDR2 is FQNNGV in the germline V gene. Between the trimmed V and J ends, which lost 3 bases and 2 bases, there was a span of 20 bases. This CDR3 region has 19 residues. CDR3 sequence reads: CASSFTFAVKGAYNSPLHF. The CDR3 nucleotides are TGTGCCAGCAGCTTCACTTTCGCGGTTAAGGGTGCCTATAATTCACCCCTCCACTTT.

The chain uses TRBV6-5 and TRBJ1-2; no reliable D call. The germline V and J ends were trimmed by 2 bases and 0 bases, with 1 base remaining between them. Germline V CDR1 and CDR2: MNHEY, SVGAGI. This CDR3 spans 12 amino acids. The CDR3 DNA sequence: TGTGCCAGCAGTTACGCTAACTATGGCTACACCTTC. Amino acids: CASSYANYGYTF.

The chain carries TRBV7-2 and TRBJ2-7; D is possibly TRBD1 or TRBD2 (5 bases each). Germline values: CDR1 SGHTA, CDR2 FQGNSA. The length of the CDR3 is 13 residues. Trimming took off 5 bases at V and 2 bases at J, with 10 bases between the two ends. In nucleotides, the CDR3 is TGTGCCAGCAGCGTCGGGACCCCCTACGAGCAGTACTTC. Encoded protein: CASSVGTPYEQYF.

This sequence joins TRBV11-2 and TRBJ2-2; TRBD2 matches 10 bases. The V gene's germline CDR1 is SGHAT and CDR2 FQNNGV. The CDR3 is made up of 18 amino acids. V lost 5 bases, J lost 1 base, and 10 bases stayed unmatched. In DNA form, the CDR3 reads TGTGCCAGCAGCAAACCAGCGGGGGGGCCCCAGAACACCGGGGAGCTGTTTTTT. Translated, it gives CASSKPAGGPQNTGELFF.

The chain carries TRBV4-1 and TRBJ2-1, with TRBD2 matching 10 bases. V lost 4 bases, J lost 4 bases, and 7 bases stayed unmatched. The CDR3 sequence is 16 residues long. Germline V gives CDR1 MGHRA, CDR2 YSYEKL. CDR3 residues: CASSRSPSGGYNEQFF. The CDR3, as DNA: TGCGCCAGCAGCCGATCACCTAGCGGGGGATACAATGAGCAGTTCTTC.

The chain recombines TRBV4-1 with TRBJ2-7; the D gene is possibly TRBD2 (6 bases). The germline V and J ends were trimmed by 0 bases and 4 bases, with 7 bases remaining between them. The CDR3 is 13 amino acids. Germline CDR1 MGHRA, CDR2 YSYEKL. CDR3 loop: CASSQDRGYEQYV. In DNA, the CDR3 is TGCGCCAGCAGCCAAGACCGGGGGTACGAGCAGTACGTC.

This chain links TRBV15 with TRBJ1-5; D is uncertain. The CDR3 runs 14 residues. Trimming pared 5 bases from V and 2 bases from J, leaving 10 bases between. In germline, CDR1 is LNHNV, CDR2 YYDKDF (reference sequence). CDR3 sequence: CATSGLSGNQPQHF. CDR3 nucleotides: TGTGCCACCAGCGGTCTATCGGGCAATCAGCCCCAGCATTTT.

A single count supports this clone. The chain recombines TRBV11-2 with TRBJ1-1, with D possibly TRBD1 on 6 matching bases. V gave up 1 base and J gave up 1 base, with 10 bases separating them. The CDR3 is made up of 15 amino acids. Germline CDR1 SGHAT, CDR2 FQNNGV. DNA of the CDR3: TGTGCCAGCAGCTTAGCTGGACAGCCGAACACTGAAGCTTTCTTT. Translation gives CASSLAGQPNTEAFF. Filled out from reference TRBV11-2 and TRBJ1-1, the complete variable domain reads EAGVAQSPRYKIIEKRQSVAFWCNPISGHATLYWYQQILGQGPKLLIQFQNNGVVDDSQLPKDRFSAERLKGVDSTLKIQPAKLEDSAVYLCASSLAGQPNTEAFFGQGTRLTVV.

This sequence joins TRBV9 and TRBJ2-5, with D perhaps assigned TRBD1 or TRBD2 (5 bases each). Germline V gene sequence: CDR1 SGDLS, CDR2 YYNGEE. This CDR3 is 19 amino acids long. Trimming cost V 3 bases and J 4 bases, with 28 bases left between them. The CDR3 DNA reads TGTGCCAGCAGCGCCCGGAGGATAACACAGGACTGGGGCACAGAGACCCAGTACTTC. It encodes CASSARRITQDWGTETQYF.